The 20 T cell receptor beta chains given below trace back to one sample, sequenced in a study of tumor-infiltrating lymphocytes in primary liver carcinoma. Starting from roughly 0.5 ug of total RNA, TCR beta cDNA was produced with a primer in the constant region. A slightly modified ARM-PCR protocol with three nested multiplex PCR rounds produced these TCR beta libraries. Amplification in the first two PCR rounds was performed using TRBV1-TRBV30 forward primers and a C-beta reverse primer for approximately 10 cycles each. TCRdb re-derived calls from the multiplex PCR reads in MiXCR, one entry per CDR3 protein. Of about 74,000 distinct CDR3 sequences listed, 55% to 75% are singletons. Co-extracted RNA and DNA came from around 18-30 mg of unsorted bulk tissue. The specimen was liver tumor tissue from sampling region 4. Subset given: tumor region T4, right-lateral pole. Receptors originate from a man aged 40-49 years with primary liver carcinoma and hepatitis B virus infection.

As for this clonotype: One end of the junction does not line up with germline, which may come from a read error. The V gene is TRBV10-1, the J gene TRBJ2-7, with TRBD2 as a possible D gene (5 bases). Germline lookup yields CDR1 WNHNN and CDR2 SYGVQD (reference sequence). The CDR3 sequence is 14 residues long. The CDR3: CASSGGNGDYEQYF. DNA for the CDR3: TGCGCCAGCAGTGGGGGTAACGGAGACTACGAACAGTACTTC.

This clonotype was counted at least ten times. This CDR3 is CSARQSRDEKLFF. The CDR3 DNA sequence: TGCAGCGCGAGACAGTCCAGGGATGAAAAACTGTTTTTT. This chain joins TRBV29-1 and TRBJ1-4, with D perhaps TRBD1 (5 bases). Germline loops: CDR1 SQVTM, CDR2 ANQGSEA. V dropped 7 bases and J dropped 6 bases, with 15 bases sitting between them. The CDR3 spans 13 residues.

Only a few counts were recorded for this clonotype. A much larger clone sits a single nucleotide away, making a read error possible. The J gene is TRBJ2-5, the V gene TRBV6-1; D not certain. The V gene lost 7 bases and the J gene lost 5 bases, with 14 bases spanning the gap. Germline assignment: CDR1 MNHNS and CDR2 SASEGT. The CDR3 consists of 13 residues. The CDR3 protein is CASTRPVGETQYF. Written as DNA, the CDR3 is TGTGCCAGCACTCGTCCGGTTGGGGAGACCCAGTACTTC.

A word on this clonotype: Germline and junction disagree at one end, which may indicate a read error. V and J are TRBV6-5 and TRBJ2-7, with TRBD2 matching over 7 bases. This CDR3 has 14 residues. CDR1 is MNHEY, CDR2 SVGAGI, per germline. Here the CDR3 reads CATMAGENSYEQYF. CDR3 nucleotides: TGTGCCACCATGGCGGGGGAAAACTCCTACGAACAGTACTTC.

In this sample, this clonotype turned up many times. The CDR3 nucleotides read TGCAGCGTCGACGGACAGACCCAAGAGACCCAGTACTTC. It is translated as CSVDGQTQETQYF. This rearrangement joins TRBV29-1 to TRBJ2-5, with D perhaps matching TRBD1 (6 bases). The CDR3 is 13 amino acids. CDR1 SQVTM and CDR2 ANQGSEA come from the germline V gene. V gave up 6 bases and J gave up 1 base, with 12 bases separating them. Variable domain in full (rest from reference TRBV29-1 and TRBJ2-5): SAVISQKPSRDICQRGTSLTIQCQVDSQVTMMFWYRQQPGQSLTLIATANQGSEATYESGFVIDKFPISRPNLTFSTLTVSNMSPEDSSIYLCSVDGQTQETQYFGPGTRLLVL.

A note on this clonotype: The CDR3 carries no conserved terminal phenylalanine or tryptophan, so it likely arises from a read error. Here the CDR3 DNA reads TGTGCCAGCAGCCCGCCGGGGGCCAGGGGCACAGATACGCAGTATTCC. It codes for CASSPPGARGTDTQYS. The chain joins TRBV11-2 to TRBJ2-3; D may be TRBD1 or TRBD2 (6 bases each). V shed 5 bases and J shed 1 base, with 16 bases lying between them. Germline assignment: CDR1 SGHAT and CDR2 FQNNGV. The CDR3 consists of 16 residues.

On this clonotype: The CDR3 does not close with the conserved phenylalanine or tryptophan, likely indicating a read error. J is TRBJ2-2 and V is TRBV9, with 7 positions matching TRBD1. Germline V gene lookup returns CDR1 SGDLS and CDR2 YYNGEE. There are 15 residues in the CDR3. V was pared by 3 bases and J by 3 bases, with 5 bases of the junction left unmatched. The CDR3 bases are TGTGCCAGCAGCGGCCGACAGGGCCACACCGGGGAGCTGTTTCTT. Translated, it gives CASSGRQGHTGELFL.

This clonotype has only a few counts. This chain uses TRBV19 with TRBJ1-1, with 7 nucleotides matching TRBD1. Germline loops: CDR1 LNHDA, CDR2 SQIVND (reference sequence). The CDR3 extends over 13 amino acids. Unmatched junction bases numbered 4, after V lost 5 bases and J lost 4 bases. The CDR3 nucleotides read TGTGCCAGTAGTGTGACAGGGACCACTGAAGCTTTCTTT. Translation: CASSVTGTTEAFF. Full variable domain (rest looked up from reference TRBV19 and TRBJ1-1): DGGITQSPKYLFRKEGQNVTLSCEQNLNHDAMYWYRQDPGQGLRLIYYSQIVNDFQKGDIAEGYSVSREKKESFPLTVTSAQKNPTAFYLCASSVTGTTEAFFGQGTRLTVV.

Of note for this clonotype: Germline and junction disagree at one end, which may indicate a read error. The rearrangement joins TRBV12-3 or TRBV12-4 to TRBJ2-3; the D gene is possibly TRBD2 (6 bases). This CDR3 is built from 15 residues. The CDR3 DNA follows: TGTGCCAGCAGTTTCCGGGAGATACTCACAGATATGCAGTATTTC. This translates into CASSFREILTDMQYF.

A word on this clonotype: This may be a read error, as it is one base from a much larger clone. This rearrangement joins TRBV2 to TRBJ1-1; TRBD1 aligns across 7 bases. Germline loops: CDR1 SNHLY, CDR2 FYNNEI. J was trimmed by 0 bases and V by 8 bases; bases with no gene match: 6. There are 14 residues in the CDR3. CDR3: CASAGQLMNTEAFF. The CDR3, as DNA: TGTGCCAGCGCGGGACAGTTAATGAACACTGAAGCTTTCTTT.

This clonotype has ten or more counts. V and J are TRBV12-3 or TRBV12-4 and TRBJ2-7, with D maybe TRBD1 (6 bases). The CDR3 has 12 amino acids. V was pared by 6 bases and J by 3 bases, with 9 bases between. The CDR3 DNA reads TGTGCCAGCAGACTACAGGGCTACGAGCAGTACTTC. Its protein product is CASRLQGYEQYF.

This clonotype has at least ten counts. Here the CDR3 reads CASSEWGFGANVLTF. CDR3 in DNA: TGTGCCAGCAGTGAATGGGGGTTCGGGGCCAACGTCCTGACTTTC. The J gene is TRBJ2-6, the V gene TRBV6-1, with D perhaps given as TRBD1 or TRBD2 (5 bases each). The CDR3 covers 15 residues. The germline V gene encodes CDR1 MNHNS and CDR2 SASEGT. V lost 2 bases and J lost 4, with 9 bases in between.

The sample holds a few counts of this clonotype. This chain joins TRBV2 and TRBJ2-7; D call uncertain. Germline CDR1 SNHLY, CDR2 FYNNEI. Deletions cut 3 bases from V and 2 bases from J, with 17 bases between. This CDR3 is 16 amino acids long. For the CDR3, the DNA is TGTGCCAGCAGTGACCCCGGGCAGACCAATACCTACGAGCAGTACTTC. Translating it yields CASSDPGQTNTYEQYF.

The table lists this clonotype with a few counts. A read error is possible here, since a much larger clone lies one base away. CDR3 DNA: TGCAGCGTTGAAGACAGGGTTAACTACAATGGGCAGTTCTTC. It translates to CSVEDRVNYNGQFF. The chain joins TRBV29-1 to TRBJ2-1; the D gene is possibly TRBD1 (5 bases). The CDR3 extends over 14 amino acids. CDR1 and CDR2 (germline): SQVTM, ANQGSEA.

This chain uses TRBV6-6 with TRBJ1-5; 7 bases are shared with TRBD1. V dropped 7 bases and J dropped 4; count of bases not matched to a gene: 19. CDR1 is MNHNY and CDR2 is SVGAGI in the germline V gene (reference sequence). This CDR3 has 18 amino acids. CDR3 coding DNA: TGTGCCAGCACCTCCCCTCAGAGAGGGGGCGGGAGTAATCAGCCCCAGCATTTT. This gives the protein CASTSPQRGGGSNQPQHF.

The gene calls are TRBV20-1 and TRBJ2-5, with unresolved D. CDR3 length equals 14 residues. Germline loops: CDR1 DFQATT, CDR2 SNEGSKA (reference sequence). Between the trimmed V and J ends, which lost 3 bases and 1 base, there was a span of 12 bases. CDR3 region: CSASEMGSQETQYF. For the CDR3, the DNA is TGCAGTGCTAGCGAAATGGGAAGCCAAGAGACCCAGTACTTC.

Comments on this clonotype: The junction and the germline gene differ at one end; a read error may be behind it. The chain recombines TRBV11-2 with TRBJ2-2, with 9 nucleotides matching TRBD1. Germline V gives CDR1 SGHAT, CDR2 FQNNGV. This CDR3 region has 17 residues. The CDR3 protein is CASSFDRDRDGAGELFF. The CDR3 DNA is TGCGCCAGCAGCTTTGATCGGGACAGGGACGGCGCCGGGGAGCTGTTTTTT.

This clonotype was recorded at least ten times. The rearrangement joins TRBV5-1 to TRBJ2-1; 12 bases map to TRBD2. Trimming at V came to 6 bases and at J to 9 bases, leaving 4 bases not matched to a gene. CDR1 SGHRS and CDR2 YFSETQ come from the germline V gene. The CDR3 length is 13 residues. This CDR3 is CASTMTSGSEQFF. DNA for the CDR3: TGCGCCAGCACCATGACTAGCGGGAGTGAGCAGTTCTTC. The full variable domain, its missing parts supplied by reference TRBV5-1 and TRBJ2-1, is KAGVTQTPRYLIKTRGQQVTLSCSPISGHRSVSWYQQTPGQGLQFLFEYFSETQRNKGNFPGRFSGRQFSNSRSEMNVSTLELGDSALYLCASTMTSGSEQFFGPGTRLTVL.

The chain recombines TRBV29-1 with TRBJ2-1; D is undetermined. Trimming cost V 3 bases and J 3 bases, with 9 bases left between them. The CDR3 runs 13 residues. Germline-derived CDR1 and CDR2 are SQVTM and ANQGSEA. DNA of the CDR3: TGCAGCGTTGAGGACCCACACTACAATGAGCAGTTCTTC. This gives the protein CSVEDPHYNEQFF.

Of note for this clonotype: Germline is not matched at one junction end, which may reflect a read error. V is TRBV19 and J is TRBJ1-3, with D perhaps matching TRBD1 (5 bases). The CDR3 runs 17 residues. Looked up from germline, CDR1 is LNHDA and CDR2 is SQIVND (reference sequence). The CDR3 loop reads CASSLTGQRSSGNTTYF. The CDR3 DNA reads as TGTGCCAGTAGTTTAACAGGACAACGCTCCTCTGGAAACACCACATATTTT.